The 32 T cell receptor beta chains below come from one sample, sequenced in a study of neurological immune-mediated disorders. TCRdb itself ran the 5' RACE reads through MiXCR, one entry per CDR3 protein. The sample lists 55,000 to 75,000 distinct CDR3 sequences, over 2% occurring once. Sequences were obtained from PBMCs. These receptors came from a man aged 45-60 years with multiple sclerosis.

This clonotype was observed at least ten times. The genes are TRBV7-9 and TRBJ1-5, with a tentative D call TRBD1 (6 bases). The CDR3 spans 14 residues. V lost 1 base to trimming and J lost 7 bases, with 11 bases between them. The V gene's germline CDR1 is SEHNR and CDR2 FQNEAQ (reference sequence). For the CDR3, the DNA is TGTGCCAGCAGCTTAGATGGGGGGCCCCAGCCCCAGCATTTT. Encoded protein: CASSLDGGPQPQHF.

This clonotype was seen repeatedly, ten times or more. This rearrangement joins TRBV5-1 to TRBJ1-2; D is unclear. The CDR3 runs to 13 residues. CDR1 SGHRS and CDR2 YFSETQ come from the germline V gene. Trimming removed 0 bases from V and 2 bases from J, with 5 bases in between. The CDR3 sequence is CASSLEQNYGYTF. CDR3 DNA sequence: TGCGCCAGCAGCTTGGAACAGAACTATGGCTACACCTTC.

This clonotype was seen many times. The V call is TRBV12-3 or TRBV12-4, the J call TRBJ2-7, with D perhaps matching TRBD2 (6 bases). This CDR3 is built from 16 residues. V lost 5 bases and J 2 bases, leaving 19 bases between the germline ends. As DNA, the CDR3 is TGTGCCAGCAGTGGGGCCAGGGAGGCCCTTACCTACGAGCAGTACTTC. It encodes CASSGAREALTYEQYF.

This clonotype was counted many times. J is TRBJ2-1 and V is TRBV29-1; TRBD2 aligns across 9 bases. With V trimmed by 4 bases and J by 5 bases, 9 bases remained unmatched. This CDR3 spans 15 amino acids. CDR1 SQVTM and CDR2 ANQGSEA come from the germline V gene. The CDR3 nucleotides read TGCAGCGTTGGGATTGGCGGGGGGGCGGACAATGAGCAGTTCTTC. Amino acids: CSVGIGGGADNEQFF.

This clonotype was counted many times. The gene calls are TRBV5-1 and TRBJ2-2; 7 positions match TRBD1. The J segment lost 3 bases and the V segment lost 1 base, leaving 3 bases of the junction unmatched. Germline V gene sequence: CDR1 SGHRS, CDR2 YFSETQ. The CDR3 loop spans 15 amino acids. For the CDR3, the DNA is TGCGCCAGCAGCTTGACAGGGGCTTACACCGGGGAGCTGTTTTTT. Amino acid sequence: CASSLTGAYTGELFF.

This clonotype appeared many times. The chain joins TRBV27 to TRBJ2-3; D remains ambiguous. From germline, CDR1 is MNHEY and CDR2 SMNVEV (reference sequence). This CDR3 region has 18 residues. The V gene lost 5 bases and the J gene lost 3 bases, with 24 bases spanning the gap. The CDR3 protein is CASSPRLPTVLRTDTQYF. DNA for the CDR3: TGTGCCAGCAGTCCAAGGCTTCCCACAGTGCTCCGAACAGATACGCAGTATTTT.

This clonotype qualifies as medium-sized (0.01 to 0.1%). The chain uses TRBV12-3 or TRBV12-4 and TRBJ1-2; weak D call: TRBD1 (5 bases). CDR3 size: 11 residues. V was trimmed by 6 bases and J by 8 bases, leaving 10 bases between them. The CDR3 bases are TGTGCCAGCAGCGGGGCCGTGGGCTACACCTTC. This translates into CASSGAVGYTF.

This clonotype was recorded at least ten times. The chain combines TRBV5-1 with TRBJ2-3; 8 positions agree with TRBD2. The CDR3 runs to 16 residues. Germline V gene lookup returns CDR1 SGHRS and CDR2 YFSETQ. J lost 2 bases, V lost 4 bases, and 9 bases had no gene match. The CDR3: CASSLVWRGDTDTQYF. The CDR3 DNA reads as TGCGCCAGCAGCCTCGTCTGGCGGGGGGACACAGATACGCAGTATTTT.

This clonotype has ten or more counts. V is TRBV5-1 and J is TRBJ1-2; D unclear. This CDR3 has 13 residues. Germline CDR1 SGHRS, CDR2 YFSETQ. V lost 1 base to trimming and J lost 3 bases, with 7 bases between them. The CDR3 loop is CASSLSWDYGYTF. CDR3 in DNA: TGCGCCAGCAGCTTGAGCTGGGACTATGGCTACACCTTC.

This chain links TRBV18 with TRBJ1-5; D is unresolved. V was trimmed by 3 bases and J by 0 bases, leaving 12 bases between them. The CDR3 length is 16 residues. Germline V gene data show CDR1 as KGHSH and CDR2 as LQKENI. CDR3: CASSPSEGYSNQPQHF. The CDR3 coding sequence is TGTGCCAGCTCACCCTCCGAGGGTTATAGCAATCAGCCCCAGCATTTT.

At least ten counts were recorded for this clonotype. This chain connects TRBV3-1 to TRBJ1-6; perhaps TRBD1 as D (5 bases). V lost 0 bases and J 10 bases, leaving 13 bases between the germline ends. The germline gives CDR1 LGHDT, CDR2 YNNKEL (reference sequence). The CDR3 is 15 amino acids. CDR3 residues: CASSQDGAGMSPLHF. CDR3 DNA sequence: TGTGCCAGCAGCCAAGACGGGGCAGGGATGTCACCCCTCCACTTT.

Comment on this clonotype: No conserved phenylalanine or tryptophan ends this CDR3, so it is likely a read error. The chain uses TRBV7-2 and TRBJ2-5; no firm D call. The germline V and J ends were trimmed by 0 bases and 2 bases, with 7 bases remaining between them. Germline V gene sequence: CDR1 SGHTA, CDR2 FQGNSA. The length of the CDR3 is 14 residues. CDR3 loop: CASSLASWQETQYN. In DNA form, the CDR3 reads TGTGCCAGCAGCTTAGCGAGTTGGCAAGAGACCCAGTACAAC.

This clonotype showed up many times. This chain uses TRBV14 with TRBJ2-1, with 10 nucleotides matching TRBD2. In germline, CDR1 is SGHDN, CDR2 FVKESK. The CDR3 is 15 amino acids. Trimming removed 2 bases from V and 6 bases from J; junction bases left unmatched: 4. The CDR3 reads CASSQSGGAGNEQFF. The CDR3 coding sequence is TGTGCCAGCAGCCAAAGCGGGGGGGCCGGCAATGAGCAGTTCTTC.

This clonotype was counted ten times or more. V is TRBV5-1 and J is TRBJ1-2; 8 nucleotides align to TRBD1. Germline trimming cut 1 base from V and 3 bases from J; bases unmatched to any gene: 5. This CDR3 comprises 15 residues. The V gene's germline CDR1 is SGHRS and CDR2 YFSETQ. In nucleotides, the CDR3 is TGCGCCAGCAGCTTGTATGCAGGGGGCGACTATGGCTACACCTTC. It encodes CASSLYAGGDYGYTF. The full variable domain, with the rest looked up from reference TRBV5-1 and TRBJ1-2, is KAGVTQTPRYLIKTRGQQVTLSCSPISGHRSVSWYQQTPGQGLQFLFEYFSETQRNKGNFPGRFSGRQFSNSRSEMNVSTLELGDSALYLCASSLYAGGDYGYTFGSGTRLTVV.

There are many counts of this clonotype. This chain joins TRBV7-8 and TRBJ2-1; TRBD1 matches at 8 bases. Unmatched junction bases numbered 9, after V lost 3 bases and J lost 5 bases. The CDR3 is 16 residues long. Germline V gene sequence: CDR1 SGHVS, CDR2 FQNEAQ. The CDR3 is CASSLSYRGENNEQFF. DNA of the CDR3: TGTGCCAGCAGCTTGTCCTACAGGGGGGAGAACAATGAGCAGTTCTTC.

This clonotype appeared many times. The V call is TRBV7-8, the J call TRBJ1-6; D call uncertain. The CDR3 is 15 amino acids. The V gene's germline CDR1 is SGHVS and CDR2 FQNEAQ. The V end lost 1 base, the J end lost 5 bases, and 9 bases lay between the germline ends. CDR3 sequence reads: CASSLGWQNNSPLHF. The CDR3 bases are TGTGCCAGCAGCTTAGGGTGGCAAAATAATTCACCCCTCCACTTT.

This clonotype was seen ten or more times. The rearrangement joins TRBV7-8 to TRBJ2-6; D remains unclear. This CDR3 has 17 amino acids. V lost 3 bases and J lost 0, with 12 bases in between. Per germline, CDR1 SGHVS and CDR2 FQNEAQ. As DNA, the CDR3 is TGTGCCAGCAGCTTGTGGACCCTACGCTCTGGGGCCAACGTCCTGACTTTC. This translates into CASSLWTLRSGANVLTF. Based on the CDR3 plus reference TRBV7-8 and TRBJ2-6, the full variable domain is GAGVSQSPRYKVAKRGQDVALRCDPISGHVSLFWYQQALGQGPEFLTYFQNEAQLDKSGLPSDRFFAERPEGSVSTLKIQRTQQEDSAVYLCASSLWTLRSGANVLTFGAGSRLTVL.

This clonotype was seen ten or more times. This chain joins TRBV6-5 and TRBJ1-6, with D perhaps matching TRBD1 (6 bases). The CDR3 has 14 residues. V was trimmed by 6 bases and J by 8 bases, leaving 14 bases between them. Germline V CDR1 and CDR2: MNHEY, SVGAGI. The CDR3 region is CASSSRGPDSPLHF. In nucleotides, the CDR3 is TGTGCCAGCAGCTCCAGGGGCCCGGATTCACCCCTCCACTTT.

There are many counts of this clonotype. The chain employs TRBV7-2 and TRBJ2-1; possibly TRBD1 for D (5 bases). V lost 1 base to trimming and J lost 6 bases, with 13 bases between them. Germline V lookup: CDR1 SGHTA, CDR2 FQGNSA. There are 15 residues in the CDR3. Here the CDR3 reads CASSLVAGMANEQFF. Written as DNA, the CDR3 is TGTGCCAGCAGCTTAGTGGCAGGGATGGCCAATGAGCAGTTCTTC.

V gene TRBV4-1 combines with J gene TRBJ1-1; D is ambiguous. The V end was cut by 3 bases, the J end by 3 bases, with 8 bases between. This CDR3 region has 13 residues. Germline loops: CDR1 MGHRA, CDR2 YSYEKL. In DNA form, the CDR3 reads TGCGCCAGCAGCCAGGGGTTGGACACTGAAGCTTTCTTT. Translated, it gives CASSQGLDTEAFF.

This clonotype has a count of ten or more. The chain has TRBV7-9 and TRBJ1-1; a weak D match, TRBD1 (5 bases). Trimming took off 6 bases at V and 6 bases at J, with 14 bases between the two ends. This CDR3 contains 13 residues. Germline V gene data show CDR1 as SEHNR and CDR2 as FQNEAQ (reference sequence). CDR3: CASSPAGGAEAFF. The CDR3 coding sequence is TGTGCCAGCAGTCCGGCGGGGGGGGCTGAAGCTTTCTTT.

At least ten counts were recorded for this clonotype. The chain joins TRBV12-3 or TRBV12-4 to TRBJ1-4; 10 bases are shared with TRBD1. The CDR3 loop spans 14 amino acids. The ends lost 5 bases at V and 7 bases at J; junction bases unmatched: 4. CDR3 DNA sequence: TGTGCCAGCAGTCGGACAGGGGGATCTGAAAAACTGTTTTTT. It codes for CASSRTGGSEKLFF.

This clonotype was recorded at least ten times. The gene calls are TRBV5-1 and TRBJ2-2, with D perhaps TRBD1 (6 bases). CDR3 size: 14 residues. Trimming removed 1 base at V and 4 bases at J, with 8 bases between. The germline gives CDR1 SGHRS, CDR2 YFSETQ. CDR3 DNA sequence: TGCGCCAGCAGCTTGCTGGACAGCACCGGGGAGCTGTTTTTT. It codes for CASSLLDSTGELFF.

At least ten counts were recorded for this clonotype. V gene TRBV5-1 combines with J gene TRBJ1-2, with D possibly being TRBD1 (5 bases). The CDR3 spans 15 residues. Germline V gene lookup returns CDR1 SGHRS and CDR2 YFSETQ. Trimming left V 0 bases short and J 6 bases short, with 15 bases between. CDR3 in DNA: TGCGCCAGCAGCTTGGCGTCAGGGCCAAGGGATGGCTACACCTTC. Protein sequence: CASSLASGPRDGYTF. Combining the CDR3 with reference TRBV5-1 and TRBJ1-2 gives the whole variable domain KAGVTQTPRYLIKTRGQQVTLSCSPISGHRSVSWYQQTPGQGLQFLFEYFSETQRNKGNFPGRFSGRQFSNSRSEMNVSTLELGDSALYLCASSLASGPRDGYTFGSGTRLTVV.

This clonotype came up many times. The gene calls are TRBV2 and TRBJ1-5; the D gene is possibly TRBD1 (5 bases). Germline-derived CDR1 and CDR2 are SNHLY and FYNNEI. The CDR3 is 11 residues long. The CDR3 DNA reads TGTGCACTGGGGGGCAATCAGCCCCAGCATTTT. Translation gives CALGGNQPQHF.

This clonotype has at least ten counts. The chain links TRBV7-9 to TRBJ2-7, with TRBD1 matching over 9 bases. Germline V gene data show CDR1 as SEHNR and CDR2 as FQNEAQ (reference sequence). With 5 bases clipped from V and 2 bases from J, the junction kept 4 bases outside the gene matches. This CDR3 spans 14 amino acids. The CDR3 coding sequence is TGTGCCAGCAGCGAAAGACAGGGGGCCTACGAGCAGTACTTC. Translation: CASSERQGAYEQYF.

This clonotype was observed at least ten times. The chain joins TRBV12-3 or TRBV12-4 to TRBJ2-2; TRBD1 matches 8 bases. The CDR3 loop spans 14 amino acids. The J segment lost 5 bases and the V segment lost 6 bases, leaving 5 bases of the junction unmatched. The CDR3 reads CASSTTGDTGELFF. CDR3 in DNA: TGTGCCAGCAGCACGACAGGGGATACCGGGGAGCTGTTTTTT.

To note about this clonotype: A much larger clone lies a single base off, so this may be a read error. The chain uses TRBV28 and TRBJ1-2; no definite D call. The CDR3 spans 13 residues. Germline loops: CDR1 MDHEN, CDR2 SYDVKM. The V end was cut by 3 bases, the J end by 8 bases, with 13 bases between. As DNA, the CDR3 is TGTGCCAGCAGTTTGAGGGTAAGGGAAGGCTACACCTTC. Translating it yields CASSLRVREGYTF.

There are many counts of this clonotype. This rearrangement joins TRBV3-1 to TRBJ2-6; no firm D call. Trimming removed 3 bases from V and 5 bases from J, with 11 bases in between. The CDR3 runs 15 residues. Germline CDR1 LGHDT, CDR2 YNNKEL (reference sequence). CDR3 sequence reads: CASSQREFWANVLTF. CDR3 bases: TGTGCCAGCAGCCAGAGAGAGTTTTGGGCCAACGTCCTGACTTTC.

This clonotype was seen at least ten times. The rearrangement links TRBV20-1 to TRBJ2-5; TRBD2 matches 9 bases. J was trimmed by 7 bases and V by 4 bases; bases with no gene match: 13. This CDR3 spans 15 amino acids. CDR1 DFQATT and CDR2 SNEGSKA come from the germline V gene (reference sequence). CDR3 loop: CSAKGGIAGAATQYF. CDR3 DNA: TGCAGTGCTAAAGGAGGAATAGCGGGGGCAGCGACCCAGTACTTC.

At least ten counts were recorded for this clonotype. The gene calls are TRBV7-6 and TRBJ2-3; TRBD2 aligns across 8 bases. The CDR3 sequence is 18 residues long. CDR1 and CDR2 from the germline V gene are SGHVS and FNYEAQ. V was pared by 1 base and J by 2 bases, with 11 bases of the junction left unmatched. Here the CDR3 reads CASSLGPRVAGHTDTQYF. In DNA form, the CDR3 reads TGTGCCAGCAGCTTAGGACCACGGGTAGCGGGGCACACAGATACGCAGTATTTT.

In its sample, this clonotype was seen a few times. J is TRBJ2-5 and V is TRBV7-9, with 9 bases aligning to TRBD1. Losses at the gene ends were 4 bases for V and 4 bases for J; bases not matched to a gene: 1. Germline V gives CDR1 SEHNR, CDR2 FQNEAQ (reference sequence). This CDR3 comprises 13 residues. The CDR3 protein is CASSWGQGETQYF. CDR3 DNA: TGTGCCAGCAGCTGGGGACAGGGAGAGACCCAGTACTTC.